The 26 T cell receptor beta chains below come from one sample, sequenced in a study of blood T cell repertoires in COVID-19. The assay was immunoSEQ multiplex PCR, and TCRdb's table has in-frame clones only and misses some. The sample includes about 130,000 clones, roughly 83% of them seen just once. Input material: peripheral blood. All receptors come from a woman older than 75 with acute or convalescent COVID-19.

V and J are TRBV9 and TRBJ2-3, with 7 bases aligning to TRBD2. Losses at the gene ends were 0 bases for V and 4 bases for J; bases not matched to a gene: 5. This CDR3 comprises 15 residues. In germline, CDR1 is SGDLS, CDR2 YYNGEE. The CDR3 sequence: CASSVGGGPPDTQYF. The CDR3 DNA follows: TGTGCCAGCAGCGTAGGGGGAGGGCCCCCAGATACGCAGTATTTT.

This clone was seen a single time. CDR3 sequence reads: CASSPREGYNSPLHF. DNA of the CDR3: TGTGCCAGCTCACCCAGGGAAGGCTATAATTCACCCCTCCACTTT. The V and J genes are TRBV18 and TRBJ1-6, with a possible D match to TRBD1 (5 bases). CDR1 and CDR2 from the germline V gene are KGHSH and LQKENI. Trimming left V 3 bases short and J 3 bases short, with 9 bases between. The CDR3 is made up of 15 amino acids.

The J gene is TRBJ2-1, the V gene TRBV5-1, with D maybe TRBD2 (5 bases). Germline V lookup: CDR1 SGHRS, CDR2 YFSETQ. This CDR3 is built from 14 residues. V lost 2 bases, J lost 4 bases, and 10 bases lay in between. The CDR3 DNA reads as TGCGCCAGCAGCTTCTCCGGGAATTACAATGAGCAGTTCTTC. Translation gives CASSFSGNYNEQFF.

The table lists this clone with a few counts. The chain employs TRBV6-5 and TRBJ1-1; a weak D match, TRBD1 (5 bases). This CDR3 has 14 residues. Germline loops: CDR1 MNHEY, CDR2 SVGAGI. Trimming left V 5 bases short and J 5 bases short, with 15 bases between. CDR3 DNA sequence: TGTGCCAGCAGTCAAAGACAGATTAGGACTGAAGCTTTCTTT. It yields the protein CASSQRQIRTEAFF.

The chain links TRBV5-4 to TRBJ2-1; 11 nucleotides agree with TRBD2. Germline CDR1 reads SGHNT; CDR2 reads YYREEE (reference sequence). V gave up 4 bases and J gave up 9 bases; unmatched junction bases: 6. This CDR3 contains 14 residues. The CDR3 DNA follows: TGTGCCAGCAGCGGTAGCGGGAGGGCCAGTGAGCAGTTCTTC. Amino acid sequence: CASSGSGRASEQFF. The variable domain in full, completed from reference TRBV5-4 and TRBJ2-1, reads ETGVTQSPTHLIKTRGQQVTLRCSSQSGHNTVSWYQQALGQGPQFIFQYYREEENGRGNFPPRFSGLQFPNYSSELNVNALELDDSALYLCASSGSGRASEQFFGPGTRLTVL.

The chain is built from TRBV19 and TRBJ2-4; no firm D call. This CDR3 comprises 14 residues. V was cut by 5 bases and J by 8 bases, with 16 bases left in between. Germline CDR1 reads LNHDA; CDR2 reads SQIVND (reference sequence). The CDR3 DNA sequence: TGTGCCAGTAGTCCTCAACCTCCCCGGGACATTCAGTACTTC. It is translated as CASSPQPPRDIQYF.

The chain combines TRBV2 with TRBJ2-2, with D unresolved. Trimming shortened V by 5 bases and J by 6 bases, and 16 bases separated the two germline ends. This CDR3 has 15 residues. Germline-derived CDR1 and CDR2 are SNHLY and FYNNEI. The CDR3: CASSQDSIPPGELFF. The CDR3 nucleotides are TGTGCCAGCAGTCAAGACTCGATACCTCCCGGGGAGCTGTTTTTT. The full variable domain, in which reference TRBV2 and TRBJ2-2 provide the parts outside the CDR3, is EPEVTQTPSHQVTQMGQEVILRCVPISNHLYFYWYRQILGQKVEFLVSFYNNEISEKSEIFDDQFSVERPDGSNFTLKIRSTKLEDSAMYFCASSQDSIPPGELFFGEGSRLTVL.

This rearrangement joins TRBV20-1 to TRBJ1-1; D remains unclear. The CDR3 loop spans 13 amino acids. V dropped 3 bases and J dropped 1 base, with 9 bases sitting between them. From germline, CDR1 is DFQATT and CDR2 SNEGSKA (reference sequence). The CDR3 loop is CSASEIQNTEAFF. In DNA, the CDR3 is TGCAGTGCTAGTGAAATACAGAACACTGAAGCTTTCTTT.

This clone was seen a handful of times. The gene calls are TRBV7-2 and TRBJ1-4, with 8 bases identical to TRBD1. This CDR3 spans 15 amino acids. The V gene's germline CDR1 is SGHTA and CDR2 FQGNSA. After removal of 5 bases from V and 8 bases from J, the junction contained 10 bases not matched to a gene. The CDR3 DNA is TGTGCCAGCAGCCGGGGTGGCAGGGGGCACGAAAAACTGTTTTTT. Translated: CASSRGGRGHEKLFF.

The chain joins TRBV5-1 to TRBJ1-1; 7 nucleotides agree with TRBD1. CDR3 length equals 17 residues. V gave up 4 bases and J gave up 8 bases; unmatched junction bases: 20. The germline CDR1 and CDR2 sequences are SGHRS and YFSETQ. CDR3: CASSTWTGTEMPAEAFF. CDR3 coding DNA: TGCGCCAGCAGCACTTGGACCGGGACAGAGATGCCAGCGGAAGCTTTCTTT.

This clone was counted only a few times. The chain links TRBV30 to TRBJ1-3; 8 nucleotides agree with TRBD1. The CDR3 sequence is 14 residues long. V shed 8 bases, J shed 4 bases, and the junction held 10 bases outside the gene matches. The germline gives CDR1 GTSNPN, CDR2 SVGIG (reference sequence). Written as DNA, the CDR3 is TGTGCCGGTCAGGGGGCGCATCCCGGAAACACCATATATTTT. It translates to CAGQGAHPGNTIYF.

V and J are TRBV6-4 and TRBJ1-1, with TRBD1 matching over 8 bases. This CDR3 has 15 amino acids. Trimming at V came to 8 bases and at J to 10 bases, leaving 18 bases not matched to a gene. Per the germline V gene, CDR1 is MRHNA and CDR2 is SNTAGT. This CDR3 reads CASLEDRELLVRAFF. CDR3 DNA sequence: TGTGCCAGCCTAGAGGACAGGGAGTTGCTTGTCCGAGCTTTCTTT.

This clone is deemed large. The CDR3 nucleotides are TGTGCCAGCAGCCTGCTTCGGGCCTCCAACCGGGACAGGGATTTGGGTTCACCCCTCCACTTT. It codes for CASSLLRASNRDRDLGSPLHF. V usage is TRBV3-1 (or the pseudogene TRBV3-2) and J usage is TRBJ1-6, with TRBD1 matching 9 bases. This CDR3 has 21 amino acids. In germline, CDR1 is LGHDT, CDR2 YNNKEL (reference sequence). The ends lost 4 bases at V and 9 bases at J; junction bases unmatched: 25.

The chain has TRBV3-1 (or the pseudogene TRBV3-2) and TRBJ2-3; 9 bases agree with TRBD1. The CDR3 runs 14 residues. The germline CDR1 and CDR2 sequences are LGHDT and YNNKEL (reference sequence). J lost 9 bases, V lost 0 bases, and 4 bases had no gene match. CDR3 DNA sequence: TGTGCCAGCAGCCAAGATCTAGGACAGGGGACGCAGTATTTT. This codes for CASSQDLGQGTQYF.

This chain uses TRBV5-5 with TRBJ2-1, with a weak D call TRBD1 (7 bases). The CDR3 totals 16 residues. CDR1 and CDR2 (germline): SGHKS, YYEKEE (reference sequence). The V and J ends lost 2 bases and 8 bases respectively, with 20 bases between them. The CDR3 DNA reads TGTGCCAGCAGCTTAGGAATTTTGACAGGGAGGTATGAGCAGTTCTTC. It encodes CASSLGILTGRYEQFF.

The rearrangement joins TRBV9 to TRBJ2-7; D perhaps matches TRBD2 (6 bases). CDR3 length: 13 residues. Trimming removed 4 bases at V and 3 bases at J, with 11 bases between. Per germline, CDR1 SGDLS and CDR2 YYNGEE. The CDR3 nucleotides read TGTGCCAGCAGCCCCCGCGGGGACTACGAGCAGTACTTC. Translating gives CASSPRGDYEQYF.

This clone was seen only once. The chain has TRBV7-2 and TRBJ1-2, with D perhaps matching TRBD1 (5 bases). V dropped 5 bases and J dropped 6 bases, with 19 bases sitting between them. The CDR3 loop spans 15 amino acids. CDR1 and CDR2 (germline): SGHTA, FQGNSA. The CDR3 DNA follows: TGTGCCAGCAGCACCCCAGGGCGGGGGAATAATGGCTACACCTTC. Amino acids: CASSTPGRGNNGYTF.

The chain carries TRBV6-5 and TRBJ1-1; perhaps TRBD1 as D (5 bases). Germline CDR1 reads MNHEY; CDR2 reads SVGAGI. The CDR3 is made up of 15 amino acids. Trimming shortened V by 3 bases and J by 5 bases, and 16 bases separated the two germline ends. This CDR3 reads CASSYLGSRGTEAFF. CDR3 DNA sequence: TGTGCCAGCAGTTATTTAGGCAGCCGGGGGACTGAAGCTTTCTTT.

V usage is TRBV7-2 and J usage is TRBJ1-2; D possibly corresponds to TRBD1 (6 bases). There are 12 residues in the CDR3. Trimming cost V 5 bases and J 4 bases, with 8 bases left between them. CDR1 SGHTA and CDR2 FQGNSA come from the germline V gene. Written as DNA, the CDR3 is TGTGCCAGCAGCAAGGACAGCTATGGCTACACCTTC. As protein: CASSKDSYGYTF.

This chain joins TRBV18 and TRBJ1-3, with unresolved D. The CDR3 contains 16 residues. The V gene lost 0 bases and the J gene lost 4 bases, with 13 bases spanning the gap. Germline CDR1 reads KGHSH; CDR2 reads LQKENI. In DNA, the CDR3 is TGTGCCAGCTCACCACCTGTCCGAACCGGGGGAAACACCATATATTTT. Translation: CASSPPVRTGGNTIYF.

The CDR3 reads CASSEQGNTGELFF. In DNA, the CDR3 is TGCGCCAGCAGCGAGCAGGGAAACACCGGGGAGCTGTTTTTT. The chain links TRBV5-1 to TRBJ2-2, with a weak D call TRBD1 (5 bases). The CDR3 is 14 amino acids. Germline CDR1 SGHRS, CDR2 YFSETQ. Trimming pared 4 bases from V and 2 bases from J, leaving 9 bases between.

The rearrangement joins TRBV5-6 to TRBJ1-5; 8 bases agree with TRBD1. Germline lookup yields CDR1 SGHDT and CDR2 YYEEEE. V gave up 4 bases and J gave up 7 bases; unmatched junction bases: 7. This CDR3 has 14 residues. CDR3 in amino acids: CASSRTGLRQPQHF. The CDR3 nucleotides read TGTGCCAGCAGCCGGACAGGGTTAAGGCAGCCCCAGCATTTT.

The chain combines TRBV11-2 with TRBJ2-1; no firm D call. Trimming removed 1 base from V and 0 bases from J, with 7 bases in between. The CDR3 consists of 15 residues. CDR1 and CDR2 from the germline V gene are SGHAT and FQNNGV. CDR3 sequence reads: CASSLAPGSYNEQFF. DNA for the CDR3: TGTGCCAGCAGCTTAGCCCCCGGCTCCTACAATGAGCAGTTCTTC.

This rearrangement joins TRBV11-2 to TRBJ2-3, with 7 positions matching TRBD1. J was trimmed by 1 base and V by 5 bases; bases with no gene match: 6. The CDR3 length is 15 residues. Germline V gene data show CDR1 as SGHAT and CDR2 as FQNNGV. CDR3 nucleotide sequence: TGTGCCAGCAGCCAAAACCAGGGGGGCACAGATACGCAGTATTTT. Protein sequence: CASSQNQGGTDTQYF. The full variable domain, completed using reference TRBV11-2 and TRBJ2-3, is EAGVAQSPRYKIIEKRQSVAFWCNPISGHATLYWYQQILGQGPKLLIQFQNNGVVDDSQLPKDRFSAERLKGVDSTLKIQPAKLEDSAVYLCASSQNQGGTDTQYFGPGTRLTVL.

This chain connects TRBV3-1 (or the pseudogene TRBV3-2) to TRBJ2-5, with D unclear. Germline V gene sequence: CDR1 LGHDT, CDR2 YNNKEL (reference sequence). This CDR3 region has 13 residues. Trimming removed 1 base at V and 5 bases at J, with 8 bases between. CDR3 sequence (DNA): TGTGCCAGCAGCCAAGTTAGGAGCGAGACCCAGTACTTC. Encoded protein: CASSQVRSETQYF.

The gene calls are TRBV3-1 (or the pseudogene TRBV3-2) and TRBJ2-7, with D hard to call. CDR1 is LGHDT, CDR2 YNNKEL, per germline (reference sequence). V was cut by 8 bases and J by 3 bases, with 14 bases left in between. The CDR3 is 13 amino acids. CDR3 sequence reads: CASFPPWHYEQYF. DNA for the CDR3: TGTGCCAGCTTCCCCCCATGGCACTACGAGCAGTACTTC.